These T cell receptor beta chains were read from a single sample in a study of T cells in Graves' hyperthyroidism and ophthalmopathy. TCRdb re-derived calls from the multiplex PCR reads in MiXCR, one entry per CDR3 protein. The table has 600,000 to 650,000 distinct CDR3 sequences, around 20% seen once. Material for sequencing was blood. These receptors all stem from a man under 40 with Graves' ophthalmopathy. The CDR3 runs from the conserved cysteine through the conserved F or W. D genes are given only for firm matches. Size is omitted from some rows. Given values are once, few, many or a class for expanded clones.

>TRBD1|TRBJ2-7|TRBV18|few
TGTGCCAGCTCACGAGTAGGGGACAGGGGGGACGAGCAGTACTTC
CASSRVGDRGDEQYF
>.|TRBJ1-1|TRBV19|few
TGTGCCAGTAGTATAACCCCCGGATCAGGCCCGAGCACTGAAGCTTTCTTT
CASSITPGSGPSTEAFF
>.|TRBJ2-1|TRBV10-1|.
TGCGCCAGCAGTGAGAACTCGGGACTGGATGAGCAGTTCTTC
CASSENSGLDEQFF
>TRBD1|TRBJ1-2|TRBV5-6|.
TGTGCCAGCAGCTCGCCGACAGGGCGGATATATGGCTACACCTTC
CASSSPTGRIYGYTF
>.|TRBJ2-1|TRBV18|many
TGTGCCAGCGGGGTTAGCTCCTACAATGAGCAGTTCTTC
CASGVSSYNEQFF
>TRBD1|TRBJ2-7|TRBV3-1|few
TGTGCCAGCAGCCAAGATGAGACAGGGGTTCGGGCCTACGAGCAGTACTTC
CASSQDETGVRAYEQYF
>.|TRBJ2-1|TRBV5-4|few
TGTGCCAGCAGCTTTGGCGGGAACGGTGGTTCCTACAATGAGCAGTTCTTC
CASSFGGNGGSYNEQFF
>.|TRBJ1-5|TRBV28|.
TGTGCCAGCAGCACCCGGGAAGCCCAGCATTTT
CASSTREAQHF
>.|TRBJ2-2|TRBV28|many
TGTGCCAGCAGTTTATTGGGGGAGGCCGGGGAGCTGTTTTTT
CASSLLGEAGELFF
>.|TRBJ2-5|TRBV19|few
TGTGCCAGACAGGGAAGAGGAGACCAAGAGACCCAGTACTTC
CARQGRGDQETQYF
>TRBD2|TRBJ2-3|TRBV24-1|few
TGTGCCACCAGCTCCCTCCGACTAGCGGGAGAGGCAGATACGCAGTATTTT
CATSSLRLAGEADTQYF
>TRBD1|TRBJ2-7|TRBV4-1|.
TGCGCCAGCAGCCAAGATCGAAAGACAGGGGAATTCCGCTACGAGCAGTACTTC
CASSQDRKTGEFRYEQYF
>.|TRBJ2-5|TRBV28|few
TGTGCCAGCAGTTTGGCAAATGACGACGGCCAGTACTTC
CASSLANDDGQYF
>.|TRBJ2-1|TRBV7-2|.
TGTGCCAGCAGCTTAGCTGGATTCCGAAGAAATGAGCAGTTCTTC
CASSLAGFRRNEQFF
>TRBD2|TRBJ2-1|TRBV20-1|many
TGCAGTGCTAGAGACCCACTAGCGGGAGGCCTCAATGAGCAGTTCTTC
CSARDPLAGGLNEQFF
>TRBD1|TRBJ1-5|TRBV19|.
TGTGCCAGTAGTACGGGACAGGGCTGGAATAGCAATCAGCCCCAGCATTTT
CASSTGQGWNSNQPQHF
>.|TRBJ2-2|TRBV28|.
TGTGCCAGCAGTTCCACAGGGCCCCTGGGCACCGGGGAGCTGTTTTTT
CASSSTGPLGTGELFF
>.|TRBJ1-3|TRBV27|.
TGTGCCAGCAGTCCGGAGTCCGCCAGGTACTCTGGAAACACCATATATTTT
CASSPESARYSGNTIYF
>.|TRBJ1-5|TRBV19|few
TGTGCCAGTAGTAACTGGGGGAACAATCAGCCCCAGCATTTT
CASSNWGNNQPQHF
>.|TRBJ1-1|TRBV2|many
TGTGCCACTCCCCGGGGGCGCGTAGCTTTCTTT
CATPRGRVAFF
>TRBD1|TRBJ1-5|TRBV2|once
TGTGCCAGCAGTGTTACGGGACAGAGAAATCAGCCCCAGCATTTT
CASSVTGQRNQPQHF
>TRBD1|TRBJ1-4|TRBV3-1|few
TGTGCCAGCAGCCAAGTGGGGACAGGAAATGAAAAACTGTTTTTT
CASSQVGTGNEKLFF
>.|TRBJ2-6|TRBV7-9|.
TGTGCCAGCGGCCAGGGCTCTGGGGCCAACGTCCTGACTTTC
CASGQGSGANVLTF
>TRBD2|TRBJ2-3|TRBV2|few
TGTGCCTCCGCGAAAGGACTAGGGCTCGGGGATACGCAGTATTTT
CASAKGLGLGDTQYF
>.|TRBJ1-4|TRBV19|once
TGTGCCAGTAGTTTTGGCAGGGTGAAAGAAAAACTGTTTTTT
CASSFGRVKEKLFF
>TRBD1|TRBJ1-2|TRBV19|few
TGTGCCAGTAGTAGTGGCTCGACAGGGAGCTATGGCTACACCTTC
CASSSGSTGSYGYTF
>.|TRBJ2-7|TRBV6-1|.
TGTGCCAGCAGTGGGGGCCAGACGGGAAGGTTTGAGCAGTACTTC
CASSGGQTGRFEQYF
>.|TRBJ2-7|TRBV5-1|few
TGCGCCAGCAGCCCTGGGAGGGGGGTAGCCTACGAGCAGTACTTC
CASSPGRGVAYEQYF
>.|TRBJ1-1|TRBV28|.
TGTGCCAGCAGCTCCAGAAGCGGGGTGAACACTGAAGCTTTCTTT
CASSSRSGVNTEAFF
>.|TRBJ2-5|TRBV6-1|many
TGTGCCAGCAGTGAAAGGCACGGTGGGGAGACCCAGTACTTC
CASSERHGGETQYF
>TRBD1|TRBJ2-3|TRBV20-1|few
TGCAGTGCTGACAGGGGGGATACGCAGTATTTT
CSADRGDTQYF
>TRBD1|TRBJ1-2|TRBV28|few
TGTGCCAGCAGGCAGACAGGGTTGGGTGGCTACACCTTC
CASRQTGLGGYTF